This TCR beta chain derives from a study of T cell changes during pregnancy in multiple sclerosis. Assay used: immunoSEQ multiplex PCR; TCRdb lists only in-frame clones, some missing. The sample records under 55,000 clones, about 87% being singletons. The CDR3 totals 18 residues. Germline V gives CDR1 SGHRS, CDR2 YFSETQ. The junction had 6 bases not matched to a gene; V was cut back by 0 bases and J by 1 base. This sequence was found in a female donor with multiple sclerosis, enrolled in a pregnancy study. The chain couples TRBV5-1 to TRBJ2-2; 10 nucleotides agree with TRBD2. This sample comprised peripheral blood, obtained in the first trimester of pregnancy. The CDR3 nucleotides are TGCGCCAGCAGCTTGGGGCTAGCGGGGGCCTGGAACACCGGGGAGCTGTTTTTT. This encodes CASSLGLAGAWNTGELFF.